Presented here are 28 T cell receptor beta chains from one specimen sequenced in a study of blood T cell repertoires in COVID-19 (dated by TCRdb to the early 2020s). The library was built by means of the immunoSEQ multiplex PCR assay. TCRdb's version of the immuneACCESS table is confined to in-frame rearrangements and falls short of the full clone set. An unresolved V gene accounts for under half of the shortfall where checked; the remainder is of unknown origin. In all, the sample holds about 300,000 clones, and approximately 86% of those were seen once. Together, the top ten hold about 2.7% of the sample. Source material: PBMCs or T cells enriched from blood (not recorded which). These receptors all come from a woman between 18 and 29 years old who had recovered from COVID-19.

This CDR3 reads CASSPGLAVNNEQFF. The CDR3 DNA follows: TGTGCCAGCTCACCGGGACTAGCGGTCAACAATGAGCAGTTCTTC. The genes are TRBV18 and TRBJ2-1; 11 bases match TRBD2. Germline lookup yields CDR1 KGHSH and CDR2 LQKENI. This CDR3 has 15 residues. The trim removed 3 bases at V and 5 bases at J, leaving 3 bases unmatched.

The chain combines TRBV5-6 with TRBJ1-2, with unresolved D. V gave up 6 bases and J gave up 4 bases, with 10 bases separating them. This CDR3 comprises 12 residues. Germline V gene sequence: CDR1 SGHDT, CDR2 YYEEEE. The CDR3 nucleotides read TGTGCCAGCAACTCTTTCTCCTATGGCTACACCTTC. Amino acids: CASNSFSYGYTF. The variable domain in full, completed from reference TRBV5-6 and TRBJ1-2, reads DAGVTQSPTHLIKTRGQQVTLRCSPKSGHDTVSWYQQALGQGPQFIFQYYEEEERQRGNFPDRFSGHQFPNYSSELNVNALLLGDSALYLCASNSFSYGYTFGSGTRLTVV.

This rearrangement joins TRBV4-2 to TRBJ2-5; D not resolved. Trimming pared 0 bases from V and 0 bases from J, leaving 5 bases between. CDR3 size: 14 residues. The germline gives CDR1 LGHNA, CDR2 YNFKEQ. The CDR3 coding sequence is TGTGCCAGCAGCCAAGATCCGGACCAAGAGACCCAGTACTTC. Amino acids: CASSQDPDQETQYF.

The V call is TRBV5-4, the J call TRBJ2-2, with 7 bases lining up with TRBD1. In germline, CDR1 is SGHNT, CDR2 YYREEE (reference sequence). This CDR3 contains 16 residues. V shed 4 bases, J shed 5 bases, and the junction held 11 bases outside the gene matches. In DNA form, the CDR3 reads TGTGCCAGCAGCCCCAGACAGGGTCATGAGACCGGGGAGCTGTTTTTT. Its translation is CASSPRQGHETGELFF.

This chain uses TRBV7-8 with TRBJ2-7, with a possible D match to TRBD1 (5 bases). Deletions cut 5 bases from V and 6 bases from J, with 11 bases between. The CDR3 is 12 residues long. The germline V gene has CDR1 SGHVS and CDR2 FQNEAQ. For the CDR3, the DNA is TGTGCCAGCAGCCCCCTGGGGCTCGAGCAGTACTTC. As protein: CASSPLGLEQYF. Complete variable domain (other parts from reference TRBV7-8 and TRBJ2-7): GAGVSQSPRYKVAKRGQDVALRCDPISGHVSLFWYQQALGQGPEFLTYFQNEAQLDKSGLPSDRFFAERPEGSVSTLKIQRTQQEDSAVYLCASSPLGLEQYFGPGTRLTVT.

The rearrangement joins TRBV28 to TRBJ2-5, with 10 nucleotides matching TRBD2. Trimming at V came to 7 bases and at J to 3 bases, leaving 8 bases not matched to a gene. The CDR3 runs to 15 residues. Germline CDR1 and CDR2: MDHEN and SYDVKM. CDR3: CASTSGSGGEETQYF. The CDR3 region has the DNA TGTGCCAGCACCTCCGGCAGCGGGGGGGAAGAGACCCAGTACTTC.

Only one count was recorded for this clone. The V call is TRBV4-3, the J call TRBJ2-2; 8 positions match TRBD2. The CDR3 is made up of 15 amino acids. The junction had 7 bases not matched to a gene; V was cut back by 4 bases and J by 6 bases. Germline V lookup: CDR1 LGHNA, CDR2 YSLEER. The DNA of the CDR3 is TGCGCCAGCAGCCCCCGGGAGGGATACTCCGGGGAGCTGTTTTTT. Amino acid sequence: CASSPREGYSGELFF.

The chain couples TRBV9 to TRBJ2-3; 7 positions agree with TRBD1. This CDR3 has 14 residues. J lost 3 bases, V lost 3 bases, and 4 bases had no gene match. Germline CDR1 is SGDLS and CDR2 is YYNGEE. CDR3 coding DNA: TGTGCCAGCAGCGCCGAGGGACAGACAGATACGCAGTATTTT. Translated: CASSAEGQTDTQYF.

This chain joins TRBV7-8 and TRBJ2-2; the D gene is possibly TRBD2 (6 bases). The germline CDR1 and CDR2 sequences are SGHVS and FQNEAQ. This CDR3 comprises 15 residues. V was shortened by 5 bases and J by 0 bases, with 10 bases between the two germline ends. The CDR3 sequence: CASSPRLANTGELFF. The CDR3 DNA reads as TGTGCCAGCAGCCCCCGACTAGCGAACACCGGGGAGCTGTTTTTT.

This clone occurred once. The V call is TRBV24-1, the J call TRBJ2-3; 7 nucleotides align to TRBD2. The trim removed 9 bases at V and 4 bases at J, leaving 3 bases unmatched. CDR1 and CDR2 (germline): KGHDR, SFDVKD. CDR3 length equals 12 residues. CDR3 sequence (DNA): TGTGCCACCGGGGGGGTGGCAGATACGCAGTATTTT. It translates to CATGGVADTQYF.

This clone was picked up a small number of times. V is TRBV23-1 and J is TRBJ2-6, with TRBD2 as a possible D gene (5 bases). Being an ORF, TRBV23-1 has a function that is uncertain. The V gene lost 10 bases and the J gene lost 0 bases, with 16 bases spanning the gap. The CDR3 runs 16 residues. CDR3: CATPGSLTSGANVLTF. CDR3 sequence (DNA): TGCGCCACCCCGGGATCTCTAACCTCTGGGGCCAACGTCCTGACTTTC.

The V gene is TRBV28, the J gene TRBJ1-5; TRBD1 matches at 9 bases. V lost 5 bases to trimming and J lost 8 bases; unmatched junction nucleotides: 7. Per germline, CDR1 MDHEN and CDR2 SYDVKM. The CDR3 runs to 14 residues. The DNA for the CDR3 is TGTGCCAGCAGTCCCCAGACAGGGGGGAAGCCCCAGCATTTT. It translates to CASSPQTGGKPQHF.

A few counts support this clone. The chain recombines TRBV10-1 with TRBJ2-7; the D gene is possibly TRBD1 (6 bases). V lost 0 bases to trimming and J lost 2 bases, with 11 bases between them. The CDR3 is 15 amino acids. Germline CDR1 WNHNN, CDR2 SYGVQD (reference sequence). The CDR3 DNA is TGCGCCAGCAGTGAGTCGAAAGGACAGCCCTACGAGCAGTACTTC. The encoded protein is CASSESKGQPYEQYF.

This chain links TRBV5-4 with TRBJ1-6, with TRBD1 matching over 7 bases. Germline V gene data show CDR1 as SGHNT and CDR2 as YYREEE (reference sequence). The CDR3 is 15 residues long. Trimming took 4 bases from V and 3 from J; bases not matched to a gene: 4. The CDR3 coding sequence is TGTGCCAGCAGCCGCGGGGACAGCTATAATTCACCCCTCCACTTT. It encodes CASSRGDSYNSPLHF.

This chain links TRBV6-5 with TRBJ2-1; 8 bases agree with TRBD2. CDR3 length: 14 residues. Germline V lookup: CDR1 MNHEY, CDR2 SVGAGI. J gave up 9 bases and V 4 bases, and 8 bases lay outside the gene matches. The CDR3 region has the DNA TGTGCCAGCAGTTTCGCGGGGGGCCACGTTGAGCAGTTCTTC. Its translation is CASSFAGGHVEQFF.

This clone appeared a single time. The rearrangement links TRBV19 to TRBJ1-5; D unclear. V was clipped by 5 bases and J by 6 bases, with 11 bases between them. The CDR3 contains 13 residues. The V gene's germline CDR1 is LNHDA and CDR2 SQIVND (reference sequence). CDR3 DNA sequence: TGTGCCAGTAGTGGTATGACGGGTCAGCCCCAGCATTTT. Translated: CASSGMTGQPQHF.

V and J are TRBV4-1 and TRBJ2-1, with 11 bases lining up with TRBD2. This CDR3 spans 16 amino acids. Unmatched junction bases numbered 2, after V lost 1 base and J lost 3 bases. Germline CDR1 is MGHRA and CDR2 is YSYEKL. The DNA for the CDR3 is TGCGCCAGCAGCCAAGCCGGGACTAGCGGCTACAATGAGCAGTTCTTC. It encodes CASSQAGTSGYNEQFF.

This rearrangement joins TRBV4-3 to TRBJ2-1; no reliable D call. V was cut by 0 bases and J by 2 bases, with 5 bases left in between. Germline CDR1 reads LGHNA; CDR2 reads YSLEER. There are 14 residues in the CDR3. CDR3 sequence reads: CASSQDGTYNEQFF. The CDR3 nucleotides read TGCGCCAGCAGCCAAGATGGCACCTACAATGAGCAGTTCTTC.

CDR3 amino acids: CASSFVVSASGSYEQYF. For the CDR3, the DNA is TGTGCCAGCAGCTTTGTCGTATCGGCTAGCGGGAGCTACGAGCAGTACTTC. This chain uses TRBV5-6 with TRBJ2-7; 10 bases line up with TRBD2. Germline values: CDR1 SGHDT, CDR2 YYEEEE. This CDR3 has 17 residues. The junction had 11 bases not matched to a gene; V was cut back by 2 bases and J by 3 bases. The whole variable domain, filled in from reference TRBV5-6 and TRBJ2-7, reads DAGVTQSPTHLIKTRGQQVTLRCSPKSGHDTVSWYQQALGQGPQFIFQYYEEEERQRGNFPDRFSGHQFPNYSSELNVNALLLGDSALYLCASSFVVSASGSYEQYFGPGTRLTVT.

This clone was counted once. This chain uses TRBV28 with TRBJ2-7; tentatively, D is TRBD1 (6 bases). This CDR3 comprises 15 residues. CDR1 is MDHEN and CDR2 is SYDVKM in the germline V gene. V lost 5 bases to trimming and J lost 2 bases, with 16 bases between them. The CDR3 region has the DNA TGTGCCAGCAGTCTATCGACAGGCGTAACCTACGAGCAGTACTTC. Residues: CASSLSTGVTYEQYF.

The chain carries TRBV5-6 and TRBJ1-6; TRBD1 matches 8 bases. Germline loops: CDR1 SGHDT, CDR2 YYEEEE. Trimming removed 4 bases from V and 6 bases from J; junction bases left unmatched: 6. The CDR3 runs to 15 residues. CDR3 in DNA: TGTGCCAGCAGCCTTGACAGGGGAGGTAATTCACCCCTCCACTTT. Translation gives CASSLDRGGNSPLHF.

This sequence joins TRBV7-9 and TRBJ1-2, with TRBD1 identical over 10 bases. Trimming at V came to 1 base and at J to 7 bases, leaving 6 bases not matched to a gene. This CDR3 region has 15 residues. Germline CDR1 reads SEHNR; CDR2 reads FQNEAQ (reference sequence). CDR3 in amino acids: CASSLGQGAKSGYTF. CDR3 coding DNA: TGTGCCAGCAGCTTAGGACAGGGGGCGAAAAGTGGCTACACCTTC. The variable domain in full, with the rest retrieved from reference TRBV7-9 and TRBJ1-2, is DTGVSQNPRHKITKRGQNVTFRCDPISEHNRLYWYRQTLGQGPEFLTYFQNEAQLEKSRLLSDRFSAERPKGSFSTLEIQRTEQGDSAMYLCASSLGQGAKSGYTFGSGTRLTVV.

V usage is TRBV5-1 and J usage is TRBJ2-2; 8 bases match TRBD1. CDR1 and CDR2 (germline): SGHRS, YFSETQ. J was trimmed by 5 bases and V by 2 bases; bases with no gene match: 8. The CDR3 is 16 amino acids. CDR3 nucleotide sequence: TGCGCCAGCAGCTTCACAGGGGGTCATCAAACCGGGGAGCTGTTTTTT. This encodes CASSFTGGHQTGELFF. Full variable domain (rest looked up from reference TRBV5-1 and TRBJ2-2): KAGVTQTPRYLIKTRGQQVTLSCSPISGHRSVSWYQQTPGQGLQFLFEYFSETQRNKGNFPGRFSGRQFSNSRSEMNVSTLELGDSALYLCASSFTGGHQTGELFFGEGSRLTVL.

J is TRBJ2-3 and V is TRBV7-9, with 10 bases aligning to TRBD2. The CDR3 has 21 amino acids. Germline-derived CDR1 and CDR2 are SEHNR and FQNEAQ (reference sequence). V lost 5 bases, J lost 0 bases, and 20 bases stayed unmatched. This CDR3 reads CASSSAHLAGAGLASTDTQYF. The DNA for the CDR3 is TGTGCCAGCAGCAGCGCTCACCTAGCGGGGGCCGGGCTCGCTAGCACAGATACGCAGTATTTT. The full variable domain, in which reference TRBV7-9 and TRBJ2-3 provide the parts outside the CDR3, is DTGVSQNPRHKITKRGQNVTFRCDPISEHNRLYWYRQTLGQGPEFLTYFQNEAQLEKSRLLSDRFSAERPKGSFSTLEIQRTEQGDSAMYLCASSSAHLAGAGLASTDTQYFGPGTRLTVL.

This clone showed up just a few times. CDR3 nucleotides: TGTGCCAGCAGCCCCCGGGGTATATATGGCTACACCTTC. It is translated as CASSPRGIYGYTF. The chain couples TRBV12-3 or TRBV12-4 to TRBJ1-2; D not resolved. CDR3 length: 13 amino acids. V was shortened by 6 bases and J by 5 bases, with 13 bases between the two germline ends.

This clone has just one count. The chain links TRBV28 to TRBJ2-1; 7 bases agree with TRBD2. The J segment lost 8 bases and the V segment lost 1 base, leaving 14 bases of the junction unmatched. The CDR3 has 17 amino acids. From germline, CDR1 is MDHEN and CDR2 SYDVKM. The CDR3, as DNA: TGTGCCAGCAGTTTATTGACGGCTAGCTCCAGCGGGGATGAGCAGTTCTTC. Translation: CASSLLTASSSGDEQFF.

This clone came up once. The V call is TRBV7-2, the J call TRBJ1-2; the D is unclear. V was pared by 5 bases and J by 1 base, with 14 bases between. The germline V gene has CDR1 SGHTA and CDR2 FQGNSA. The CDR3 sequence is 15 residues long. The CDR3 coding sequence is TGTGCCAGCAGCCTAGGACCGAGCGATAACTATGGCTACACCTTC. Protein: CASSLGPSDNYGYTF.

V usage is TRBV2 and J usage is TRBJ2-7; TRBD1 agrees at 9 bases. The V gene's germline CDR1 is SNHLY and CDR2 FYNNEI. The CDR3 sequence is 17 residues long. Trimming at V came to 7 bases and at J to 4 bases, leaving 17 bases not matched to a gene. CDR3: CASKGMPSGTGLYEQYF. CDR3 nucleotides: TGTGCCAGCAAAGGAATGCCATCAGGGACAGGGCTGTACGAGCAGTACTTC.